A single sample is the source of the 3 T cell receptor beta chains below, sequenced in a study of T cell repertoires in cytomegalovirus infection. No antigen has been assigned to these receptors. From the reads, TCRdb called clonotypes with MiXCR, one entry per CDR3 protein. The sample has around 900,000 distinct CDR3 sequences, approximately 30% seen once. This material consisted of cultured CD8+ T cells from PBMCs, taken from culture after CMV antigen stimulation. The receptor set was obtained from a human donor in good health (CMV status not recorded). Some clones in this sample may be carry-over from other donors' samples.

CDR3 sequence reads: CASSSSERGPIQETQYF. In nucleotides, the CDR3 is TGTGCCAGCAGCTCCAGCGAACGGGGTCCTATACAAGAGACCCAGTACTTC. The chain has TRBV7-9 and TRBJ2-5, with TRBD2 as a possible D gene (5 bases). Germline V gene data show CDR1 as SEHNR and CDR2 as FQNEAQ (reference sequence). Trimming removed 4 bases from V and 2 bases from J, with 20 bases in between. The CDR3 loop spans 17 amino acids.

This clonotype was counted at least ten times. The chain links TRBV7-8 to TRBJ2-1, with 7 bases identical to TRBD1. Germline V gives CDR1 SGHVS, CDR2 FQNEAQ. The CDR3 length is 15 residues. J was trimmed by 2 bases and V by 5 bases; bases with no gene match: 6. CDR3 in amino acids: CASSGQDLPYNEQFF. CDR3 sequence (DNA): TGTGCCAGCAGCGGACAGGATCTCCCCTACAATGAGCAGTTCTTC.

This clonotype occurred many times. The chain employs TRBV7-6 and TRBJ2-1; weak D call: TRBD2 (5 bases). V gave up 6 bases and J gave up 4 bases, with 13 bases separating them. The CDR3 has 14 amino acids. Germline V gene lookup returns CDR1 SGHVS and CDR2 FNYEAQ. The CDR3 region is CASSDTRAYNEQFF. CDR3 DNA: TGTGCCAGCAGTGACACGAGGGCGTACAATGAGCAGTTCTTC.